The 30 T cell receptor beta chains below come from one sample, sequenced in a study of healthy donors' naive CD4 and CD8 T cells. Starting from 500 ng of total RNA, TCR libraries were made with linear amplification. MiXCR, run by TCRdb on the reads, gives a single entry per CDR3 protein. The sample has about 180,000 distinct CDR3 sequences; about four fifths are singletons. Sequenced: naive CD4+ and CD8+ T cells sorted from blood, pooled from several donors. The receptors derive from a pool of human donors in good health; the sample pools cells from several healthy donors.

This clonotype appeared once. J is TRBJ2-3 and V is TRBV6-5, with TRBD1 matching over 7 bases. Germline V gene lookup returns CDR1 MNHEY and CDR2 SVGAGI. Trimming took 11 bases from V and 2 from J; bases not matched to a gene: 10. The CDR3 loop spans 14 amino acids. CDR3 residues: CAAGDSPFTDTQYF. CDR3 DNA: TGTGCCGCCGGGGACAGCCCCTTCACAGATACGCAGTATTTT.

This clonotype appeared once. The rearrangement links TRBV5-6 to TRBJ2-1, with 9 bases aligning to TRBD1. J gave up 2 bases and V 3 bases, and 3 bases lay outside the gene matches. This CDR3 has 15 amino acids. CDR1 SGHDT and CDR2 YYEEEE come from the germline V gene. DNA of the CDR3: TGTGCCAGCAGCTGGACAGGGGAAGCCTACAATGAGCAGTTCTTC. It encodes CASSWTGEAYNEQFF.

This clonotype showed up just once. The genes are TRBV19 and TRBJ1-2; no definite D call. The CDR3 covers 11 residues. V lost 8 bases to trimming and J lost 3 bases, with 7 bases between them. Germline CDR1 is LNHDA and CDR2 is SQIVND (reference sequence). CDR3 DNA: TGTGCCAGTCGGATTGACTATGGCTACACCTTC. Translated: CASRIDYGYTF.

This chain links TRBV5-6 with TRBJ1-5, with a weak D call TRBD1 (6 bases). From germline, CDR1 is SGHDT and CDR2 YYEEEE. V was shortened by 1 base and J by 0 bases, with 8 bases between the two germline ends. The CDR3 consists of 15 residues. The CDR3: CASSLYRDSNQPQHF. The CDR3 DNA follows: TGTGCCAGCAGCTTGTACAGGGATAGCAATCAGCCCCAGCATTTT.

This clonotype appeared a few times. This chain uses TRBV19 with TRBJ2-1, with D possibly being TRBD1 or TRBD2 (5 bases each). Germline CDR1 and CDR2: LNHDA and SQIVND (reference sequence). CDR3 length equals 18 residues. The V end was cut by 3 bases, the J end by 0 bases, with 18 bases between. The CDR3 spells CASSIRLGAISSYNEQFF. The CDR3 DNA reads TGTGCCAGTAGTATTCGGCTCGGGGCAATTAGCTCCTACAATGAGCAGTTCTTC. The entire variable domain, with the rest obtained from reference TRBV19 and TRBJ2-1, is as follows: DGGITQSPKYLFRKEGQNVTLSCEQNLNHDAMYWYRQDPGQGLRLIYYSQIVNDFQKGDIAEGYSVSREKKESFPLTVTSAQKNPTAFYLCASSIRLGAISSYNEQFFGPGTRLTVL.

V gene TRBV6-5 combines with J gene TRBJ1-5, with a tentative D call TRBD1 (5 bases). CDR1 is MNHEY, CDR2 SVGAGI, per germline. Trimming took off 7 bases at V and 0 bases at J, with 10 bases between the two ends. This CDR3 comprises 14 residues. CDR3 sequence reads: CASTRDPSNQPQHF. The CDR3 DNA sequence: TGTGCCAGCACCAGGGATCCTAGCAATCAGCCCCAGCATTTT.

V is TRBV12-3 or TRBV12-4 and J is TRBJ1-2; the match to TRBD1 covers 7 bases. CDR3 length: 13 residues. Trimming cost V 4 bases and J 8 bases; bases outside gene matches: 7. The CDR3 sequence: CASSSQQGLGYTF. CDR3 nucleotide sequence: TGTGCCAGCAGTTCTCAACAGGGGTTAGGCTACACCTTC.

This clonotype was detected only a few times. The chain combines TRBV6-2 or TRBV6-3 with TRBJ1-1; TRBD1 agrees at 7 bases. Germline V CDR1 and CDR2: MNHEY, SVGEGT. Trimming removed 8 bases from V and 5 bases from J; junction bases left unmatched: 8. The CDR3 is 13 residues long. The CDR3 sequence: CASLSQGRTEAFF. CDR3 nucleotide sequence: TGTGCCAGCCTGTCACAGGGGAGGACTGAAGCTTTCTTT.

CDR3 nucleotides: TGCGCCAGCAGAGGTGGGAAGACCTCCTACGAGCAGTACTTC. Translated: CASRGGKTSYEQYF. The chain combines TRBV5-1 with TRBJ2-7; D ambiguous. V shed 5 bases and J shed 0 bases, with 12 bases lying between them. Per germline, CDR1 SGHRS and CDR2 YFSETQ. The CDR3 sequence is 14 residues long.

V and J are TRBV5-1 and TRBJ2-1; D is tentatively TRBD1 or TRBD2 (5 bases each). This CDR3 comprises 15 residues. V was cut by 0 bases and J by 8 bases, with 15 bases left in between. CDR1 is SGHRS, CDR2 YFSETQ, per germline. The CDR3 region has the DNA TGCGCCAGCAGCTTGGGGCCCGACTGGGGGTATGAGCAGTTCTTC. Translated, it gives CASSLGPDWGYEQFF.

V is TRBV27 and J is TRBJ1-1, with D hard to call. The CDR3 is 15 residues long. The germline CDR1 and CDR2 sequences are MNHEY and SMNVEV (reference sequence). V lost 7 bases and J lost 4, with 19 bases in between. This chain's CDR3 is CASILRTGSGTEAFF. The CDR3 region has the DNA TGTGCCAGCATCCTCCGGACTGGGAGTGGCACTGAAGCTTTCTTT.

The V and J genes are TRBV20-1 and TRBJ2-7, with 11 bases aligning to TRBD2. Germline CDR1 reads DFQATT; CDR2 reads SNEGSKA (reference sequence). The CDR3 has 16 amino acids. J was trimmed by 5 bases and V by 0 bases; bases with no gene match: 9. The CDR3 bases are TGCAGTGCTAGAGATCCCCAACTAGCGGGAGTAGACGAGCAGTACTTC. Translated: CSARDPQLAGVDEQYF.

This clonotype was observed a single time. This sequence joins TRBV29-1 and TRBJ2-7, with D possibly being TRBD1 (6 bases). CDR3 size: 13 residues. Looked up from germline, CDR1 is SQVTM and CDR2 is ANQGSEA. V was trimmed by 5 bases and J by 0 bases, leaving 11 bases between them. CDR3 protein: CSVTTRGSYEQYF. The DNA of the CDR3 is TGCAGCGTTACCACCAGGGGCTCCTACGAGCAGTACTTC.

The chain recombines TRBV19 with TRBJ1-5; D unclear. The CDR3 sequence is 15 residues long. Germline values: CDR1 LNHDA, CDR2 SQIVND (reference sequence). V was clipped by 7 bases and J by 0 bases, with 13 bases between them. The CDR3: CASTFQWDSNQPQHF. The CDR3 DNA reads as TGTGCCAGTACTTTCCAGTGGGATAGCAATCAGCCCCAGCATTTT.

V usage is TRBV19 and J usage is TRBJ1-1; a possible D gene is TRBD1 (5 bases). This CDR3 comprises 12 residues. Germline V lookup: CDR1 LNHDA, CDR2 SQIVND (reference sequence). The V and J ends lost 5 bases and 7 bases respectively, with 11 bases between them. CDR3 nucleotides: TGTGCCAGTAGTCTGGGGCCAGTTGAAGCTTTCTTT. Residues: CASSLGPVEAFF.

V is TRBV18 and J is TRBJ2-7, with 8 bases identical to TRBD1. The CDR3 has 15 residues. With 3 bases clipped from V and 4 bases from J, the junction kept 8 bases outside the gene matches. Looked up from germline, CDR1 is KGHSH and CDR2 is LQKENI. For the CDR3, the DNA is TGTGCCAGCTCACCTCTCGACAGGGGTTGGTACGAGCAGTACTTC. This encodes CASSPLDRGWYEQYF.

This clonotype appeared a single time. The V gene is TRBV12-3 or TRBV12-4, the J gene TRBJ2-3; no clear D gene. This CDR3 spans 13 amino acids. Trimming took 3 bases from V and 5 from J, leaving 9 bases between them. CDR3 amino acids: CASSLTRQDTQYF. The CDR3 region has the DNA TGTGCCAGCAGTTTGACACGCCAAGATACGCAGTATTTT.

The rearrangement joins TRBV19 to TRBJ2-3, with D uncertain. CDR1 and CDR2 (germline): LNHDA, SQIVND (reference sequence). The V end lost 3 bases, the J end lost 5 bases, and 15 bases lay between the germline ends. This CDR3 has 15 residues. The CDR3: CASSIIPAAQDTQYF. Written as DNA, the CDR3 is TGTGCCAGTAGTATTATCCCGGCGGCCCAAGATACGCAGTATTTT.

This clonotype occurred a few times. The chain joins TRBV18 to TRBJ2-7; perhaps TRBD2 as D (6 bases). CDR3 length equals 14 residues. The germline V gene has CDR1 KGHSH and CDR2 LQKENI. V shed 3 bases and J shed 0 bases, with 9 bases lying between them. DNA of the CDR3: TGTGCCAGCTCACCGGGACTCCTCTCCTACGAGCAGTACTTC. Translated, it gives CASSPGLLSYEQYF. Filled out from reference TRBV18 and TRBJ2-7, the complete variable domain reads NAGVMQNPRHLVRRRGQEARLRCSPMKGHSHVYWYRQLPEEGLKFMVYLQKENIIDESGMPKERFSAEFPKEGPSILRIQQVVRGDSAAYFCASSPGLLSYEQYFGPGTRLTVT.

The V call is TRBV15, the J call TRBJ2-7; D remains ambiguous. Between the trimmed V and J ends, which lost 5 bases and 0 bases, there was a span of 17 bases. This CDR3 contains 16 residues. Germline CDR1 is LNHNV and CDR2 is YYDKDF (reference sequence). CDR3 protein: CATSPLPGPPSYEQYF. The CDR3 DNA sequence: TGTGCCACCAGCCCTCTCCCCGGGCCTCCCTCCTACGAGCAGTACTTC.

In its sample, this clonotype was seen a few times. The rearrangement uses TRBV5-6 and TRBJ2-3, with 8 bases lining up with TRBD1. The CDR3 contains 17 residues. Per the germline V gene, CDR1 is SGHDT and CDR2 is YYEEEE. The J segment lost 4 bases and the V segment lost 0 bases, leaving 10 bases of the junction unmatched. The CDR3 nucleotides read TGTGCCAGCAGCTTGGGGACAGGGATGGAGGTGGCAGATACGCAGTATTTT. As protein: CASSLGTGMEVADTQYF.

The rearrangement uses TRBV7-3 and TRBJ2-1; D ambiguous. Per the germline V gene, CDR1 is SGHTA and CDR2 is FQGTGA. CDR3 length: 13 amino acids. V shed 5 bases and J shed 5 bases, with 10 bases lying between them. The CDR3 nucleotides read TGTGCCAGCAGCCTCCTGGGTGACAATGAGCAGTTCTTC. Translating it yields CASSLLGDNEQFF. The full variable domain, its missing parts supplied by reference TRBV7-3 and TRBJ2-1, is GAGVSQTPSNKVTEKGKYVELRCDPISGHTALYWYRQSLGQGPEFLIYFQGTGAADDSGLPNDRFFAVRPEGSVSTLKIQRTERGDSAVYLCASSLLGDNEQFFGPGTRLTVL.

This clonotype was recorded only once. The chain joins TRBV7-8 to TRBJ2-1; D gene uncertain. CDR3 length equals 11 residues. From germline, CDR1 is SGHVS and CDR2 FQNEAQ. Trimming left V 9 bases short and J 4 bases short, with 7 bases between. The CDR3 DNA reads as TGTGCCAGTGCGGCTTACAATGAGCAGTTCTTC. This gives the protein CASAAYNEQFF.

The chain couples TRBV6-5 to TRBJ1-1; D is ambiguous. This CDR3 region has 14 residues. CDR1 and CDR2 (germline): MNHEY, SVGAGI. The germline V and J ends were trimmed by 2 bases and 3 bases, with 10 bases remaining between them. In DNA, the CDR3 is TGTGCCAGCAGTTACCTGGCCGGGTACACTGAAGCTTTCTTT. This translates into CASSYLAGYTEAFF.

This sequence joins TRBV6-2 or TRBV6-3 and TRBJ2-7; 8 bases align to TRBD1. The J segment lost 6 bases and the V segment lost 4 bases, leaving 17 bases of the junction unmatched. CDR3 length: 17 residues. The germline V gene has CDR1 MNHEY and CDR2 SVGEGT. The CDR3 coding sequence is TGTGCCAGCAGTTCGGAGAATTGGACAGGGAGGATGTCCGAGCAGTACTTC. Translated, it gives CASSSENWTGRMSEQYF.

This clonotype was counted between two and nine times. This chain links TRBV7-8 with TRBJ2-7; weak D call: TRBD2 (6 bases). Germline V gene lookup returns CDR1 SGHVS and CDR2 FQNEAQ. The CDR3 loop spans 16 amino acids. The ends were cut back, 2 bases at V and 3 bases at J, with 17 bases in the middle. CDR3 sequence reads: CASSLYRAGSYYEQYF. CDR3 DNA sequence: TGTGCCAGCAGCTTATACCGAGCGGGTTCCTACTACGAGCAGTACTTC.

The rearrangement joins TRBV20-1 to TRBJ1-1; weak D call: TRBD1 (5 bases). This CDR3 has 12 amino acids. V was cut by 5 bases and J by 0 bases, with 7 bases left in between. Per the germline V gene, CDR1 is DFQATT and CDR2 is SNEGSKA (reference sequence). The CDR3 coding sequence is TGCAGTGCTGGGACGGTGAACACTGAAGCTTTCTTT. Translated: CSAGTVNTEAFF.

The J gene is TRBJ1-1, the V gene TRBV29-1; D ambiguous. V was pared by 5 bases and J by 1 base, with 8 bases between. The CDR3 contains 12 residues. Germline-derived CDR1 and CDR2 are SQVTM and ANQGSEA. CDR3 nucleotide sequence: TGCAGCGTTTTTCAGGCGAACACTGAAGCTTTCTTT. Translation: CSVFQANTEAFF.

The CDR3 nucleotides read TGCAGTGCTAGGGACAGCCGGGGTAACACTGAAGCTTTCTTT. Translation: CSARDSRGNTEAFF. The genes are TRBV20-1 and TRBJ1-1; D is perhaps TRBD1 (6 bases). Germline loops: CDR1 DFQATT, CDR2 SNEGSKA (reference sequence). The CDR3 spans 14 residues. V was shortened by 3 bases and J by 2 bases, with 13 bases between the two germline ends.

The chain is built from TRBV29-1 and TRBJ2-1; no firm D call. Germline CDR1 is SQVTM and CDR2 is ANQGSEA. This CDR3 spans 12 amino acids. V was trimmed by 4 bases and J by 7 bases, leaving 11 bases between them. CDR3 protein: CSVAKLANEQFF. Here the CDR3 DNA reads TGCAGCGTTGCAAAGCTGGCGAATGAGCAGTTCTTC.